This is a list of T cell receptor beta chains from one sample in a study of T-cell memory formation after mild COVID-19. MiXCR, run by TCRdb on the 5' RACE reads, gives a single entry per CDR3 protein. The sample lists roughly 400,000 distinct CDR3 sequences; under 20% were seen once. Sequencing was performed on PBMCs or a T cell subset sorted from them (not recorded which). These receptors all come from a young man who had mild COVID-19 (a few samples of this study predate the infection). Cell type and time point are not known. Each CDR3 is given with its conserved first and last residue. D genes are given only for firm matches. Size is omitted from some rows. Given values are once, few, many or a class for expanded clones.

V gene	J gene	D gene	clone size	CDR3 protein	CDR3 DNA
TRBV7-2	TRBJ1-4	-	-	CASSLAGGANEKLFF	TGTGCCAGCAGCTTAGCGGGGGGGGCTAATGAAAAACTGTTTTTT
TRBV7-8	TRBJ2-5	-	few	CASSLRAGPQETQYF	TGTGCCAGCAGCTTAAGAGCGGGCCCCCAAGAGACCCAGTACTTC
TRBV6-1	TRBJ2-7	TRBD1	-	CASSDRGLPSYEQYF	TGTGCCAGCAGTGACAGGGGGCTTCCTTCCTACGAGCAGTACTTC
TRBV30	TRBJ2-1	-	many	CAWSVGERRYNEQFF	TGTGCCTGGAGTGTTGGGGAACGGAGGTACAATGAGCAGTTCTTC
TRBV20-1	TRBJ1-6	-	-	CSARNLGEPLHF	TGCAGTGCTAGAAATTTGGGGGAACCCCTCCACTTT
TRBV19	TRBJ1-1	TRBD1	few	CASRRTGERTEAFF	TGTGCCAGTAGACGGACAGGGGAAAGGACTGAAGCTTTCTTT
TRBV7-7	TRBJ2-5	-	once	CASSLQWGRQETQYF	TGTGCCAGCAGCTTACAGTGGGGGAGGCAAGAGACCCAGTACTTC
TRBV9	TRBJ2-3	-	many	CASSPHGSDTQYF	TGTGCCAGCAGCCCCCACGGATCCGATACGCAGTATTTT
TRBV5-1	TRBJ2-1	TRBD2	few	CASGGGPNEQFF	TGCGCCAGTGGCGGGGGGCCCAATGAGCAGTTCTTC
TRBV4-1	TRBJ2-3	TRBD2	few	CASSQGPGLAGVTDTQYF	TGCGCCAGCAGCCAAGGCCCAGGCCTAGCGGGGGTAACAGATACGCAGTATTTT
TRBV5-1	TRBJ1-1	-	-	CASSLAGGAVEAFF	TGCGCCAGCAGCTTGGCCGGTGGTGCTGTTGAAGCTTTCTTT
TRBV6-6	TRBJ1-6	-	few	CASSTGTVGSPLHF	TGTGCCAGCAGTACAGGGACGGTTGGGTCACCCCTCCACTTT
TRBV7-9	TRBJ1-6	-	few	CASSLEYGNSPLHF	TGTGCCAGCAGCTTAGAATATGGCAATTCACCCCTCCACTTT
TRBV30	TRBJ1-1	-	-	CAWSRGVTEAFF	TGTGCCTGGAGTCGGGGGGTCACTGAAGCTTTCTTT
TRBV6-2/TRBV6-3	TRBJ2-1	-	many	CASSPFPMRFSYNEQFF	TGTGCCAGCAGTCCCTTCCCCATGAGATTCTCCTACAATGAGCAGTTCTTC
TRBV12-3/TRBV12-4	TRBJ2-7	TRBD2	few	CASSPETSGKLEQYF	TGTGCCAGCAGTCCGGAGACTAGCGGGAAACTCGAGCAGTACTTC
TRBV7-2	TRBJ2-1	TRBD2	few	CASSQGLAGWNEQFF	TGTGCCAGCAGCCAGGGACTAGCGGGGTGGAATGAGCAGTTCTTC
TRBV20-1	TRBJ1-2	-	few	CSARIRGGNYGYTF	TGCAGTGCTAGAATTCGGGGGGGGAACTATGGCTACACCTTC
TRBV27	TRBJ1-5	-	many	CASSHGQMGQPQHF	TGTGCCAGCAGCCACGGACAAATGGGCCAGCCCCAGCATTTT
TRBV20-1	TRBJ2-2	-	-	CSARDRTGDSRAGELFF	TGCAGTGCTAGAGACCGAACAGGGGACTCTCGGGCCGGGGAGCTGTTTTTT
TRBV6-2/TRBV6-3	TRBJ2-3	TRBD1	-	CASSYRTGEGPDTQYF	TGTGCCAGCAGTTACAGGACAGGGGAGGGGCCCGATACGCAGTATTTT
TRBV12-5	TRBJ2-3	TRBD2	-	CASGLRGGVTDTQYF	TGTGCTAGTGGTTTGCGGGGGGGCGTCACAGATACGCAGTATTTT
TRBV4-1	TRBJ1-1	-	few	CASSQVVANTEAFF	TGCGCCAGCAGCCAAGTTGTGGCTAACACTGAAGCTTTCTTT
TRBV5-1	TRBJ2-2	-	-	CASDLGGFRNTGELFF	TGCGCCAGCGACTTAGGGGGGTTCAGGAACACCGGGGAGCTGTTTTTT
TRBV6-1	TRBJ2-7	-	few	CASSANRNEQYF	TGTGCCAGCAGCGCCAACAGGAACGAGCAGTACTTC
TRBV7-8	TRBJ2-3	TRBD2	few	CASSFASGGYTDTQYF	TGTGCCAGCAGCTTCGCTAGCGGGGGCTACACAGATACGCAGTATTTT
TRBV18	TRBJ1-5	-	-	CASSPDLNQPKHF	TGTGCCAGCTCACCAGATTTAAATCAGCCCAAGCATTTT
TRBV2	TRBJ1-1	-	-	CASSGRGVGTEAFF	TGTGCCAGCAGTGGTAGGGGGGTCGGCACTGAAGCTTTCTTT
TRBV29-1	TRBJ2-7	-	-	CSVEVGHEQYF	TGCAGCGTTGAAGTGGGCCACGAGCAGTACTTC
TRBV3-1	TRBJ2-2	TRBD1	few	CASSRTGADGELFF	TGTGCCAGCAGCCGGACAGGGGCGGACGGGGAGCTGTTTTTT
TRBV20-1	TRBJ2-5	-	-	CSAREQTNPETQYF	TGCAGTGCTAGAGAGCAGACTAACCCCGAGACCCAGTACTTC
TRBV20-1	TRBJ1-1	-	few	CSARDQFQNTEAFF	TGCAGTGCTAGAGATCAATTTCAGAACACTGAAGCTTTCTTT
TRBV11-3	TRBJ2-4	-	-	CASSAAEDKNIQYF	TGTGCCAGCTCGGCCGCGGAGGACAAAAACATTCAGTACTTC
TRBV7-8	TRBJ2-4	-	-	CASSPRGGGRIQYF	TGTGCCAGCAGCCCTCGCGGGGGCGGTAGGATTCAGTACTTC
TRBV6-2/TRBV6-3	TRBJ1-2	-	-	CASSSTGRGNYGYTF	TGTGCCAGCAGCAGTACAGGGAGGGGTAACTATGGCTACACCTTC
TRBV6-2/TRBV6-3	TRBJ1-2	-	-	CASSDRRNYGYTF	TGTGCCAGCAGTGACAGGCGGAACTATGGCTACACCTTC
TRBV10-3	TRBJ1-5	TRBD1	-	CAIRGTGPNQPQHF	TGTGCCATCAGGGGGACAGGGCCCAATCAGCCCCAGCATTTT
TRBV20-1	TRBJ1-2	-	-	CSARALDGYTF	TGCAGTGCTAGAGCCCTTGATGGCTACACCTTC
TRBV5-1	TRBJ2-5	-	few	CASSLWGAGQETQYF	TGCGCCAGCAGCTTGTGGGGGGCCGGACAAGAGACCCAGTACTTC
TRBV6-5	TRBJ1-1	-	once	CASSPLEGQGNTEAFF	TGTGCCAGCAGTCCACTCGAGGGACAAGGTAACACTGAAGCTTTCTTT
TRBV28	TRBJ2-5	TRBD1	-	CASRTGQQETQYF	TGTGCCAGCAGGACGGGACAGCAAGAGACCCAGTACTTC
TRBV5-1	TRBJ2-3	-	few	CASSLGLDTSTDTQYF	TGCGCCAGCAGCTTAGGACTGGATACTAGCACAGATACGCAGTATTTT
TRBV9	TRBJ2-1	TRBD2	-	CASSVETRTGGTRDEQFF	TGTGCCAGCAGCGTAGAGACTAGGACGGGGGGTACTCGAGATGAGCAGTTCTTC
TRBV7-8	TRBJ1-5	-	many	CASSRGSNQPQHF	TGTGCCAGCAGCCGCGGCAGCAATCAGCCCCAGCATTTT
TRBV5-1	TRBJ2-7	-	few	CASSLAGAEQYF	TGCGCCAGCAGCTTGGCCGGGGCCGAGCAGTACTTC
TRBV7-9	TRBJ1-6	TRBD1	once	CASSIRQGVDSPLHF	TGTGCCAGCAGCATACGACAGGGGGTAGATTCACCCCTCCACTTT
TRBV29-1	TRBJ2-2	TRBD1	few	CSALDRAYTGELFF	TGCAGCGCTCTCGACAGGGCGTACACCGGGGAGCTGTTTTTT
TRBV12-3/TRBV12-4	TRBJ2-7	TRBD2	few	CASSRLAGVYEQYF	TGTGCCAGCAGCAGACTAGCGGGAGTCTACGAGCAGTACTTC
TRBV5-5	TRBJ2-6	-	-	CASCPSGANVLTF	TGTGCCAGCTGTCCATCTGGGGCCAACGTCCTGACTTTC
TRBV7-8	TRBJ2-1	TRBD1	-	CASSLMDRGYYNEQFF	TGTGCCAGCAGCTTAATGGACAGGGGGTACTACAATGAGCAGTTCTTC
TRBV9	TRBJ2-3	TRBD2	few	CASSVVTSGTDTQYF	TGTGCCAGCAGCGTAGTTACTAGCGGCACAGATACGCAGTATTTT
TRBV20-1	TRBJ2-3	TRBD2	-	CSASSRAGDVADTQYF	TGCAGTGCTAGTTCCAGGGCGGGGGACGTAGCAGATACGCAGTATTTT